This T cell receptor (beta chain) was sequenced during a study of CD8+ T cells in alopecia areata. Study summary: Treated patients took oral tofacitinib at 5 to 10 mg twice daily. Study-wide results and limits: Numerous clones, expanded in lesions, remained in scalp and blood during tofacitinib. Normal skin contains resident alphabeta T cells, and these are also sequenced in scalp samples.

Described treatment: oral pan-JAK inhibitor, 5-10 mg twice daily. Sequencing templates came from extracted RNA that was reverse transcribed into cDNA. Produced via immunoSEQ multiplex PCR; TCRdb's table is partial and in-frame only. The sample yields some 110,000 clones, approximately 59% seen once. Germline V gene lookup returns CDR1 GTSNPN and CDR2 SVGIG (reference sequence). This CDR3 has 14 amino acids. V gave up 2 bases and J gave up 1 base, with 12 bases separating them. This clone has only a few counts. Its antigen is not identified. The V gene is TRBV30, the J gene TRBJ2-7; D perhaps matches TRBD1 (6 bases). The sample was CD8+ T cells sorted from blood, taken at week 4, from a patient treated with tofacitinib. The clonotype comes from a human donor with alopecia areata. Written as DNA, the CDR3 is TGTGCCTGGAGTACCGGACAGTGGTCCTACGAGCAGTACTTC. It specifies CAWSTGQWSYEQYF.